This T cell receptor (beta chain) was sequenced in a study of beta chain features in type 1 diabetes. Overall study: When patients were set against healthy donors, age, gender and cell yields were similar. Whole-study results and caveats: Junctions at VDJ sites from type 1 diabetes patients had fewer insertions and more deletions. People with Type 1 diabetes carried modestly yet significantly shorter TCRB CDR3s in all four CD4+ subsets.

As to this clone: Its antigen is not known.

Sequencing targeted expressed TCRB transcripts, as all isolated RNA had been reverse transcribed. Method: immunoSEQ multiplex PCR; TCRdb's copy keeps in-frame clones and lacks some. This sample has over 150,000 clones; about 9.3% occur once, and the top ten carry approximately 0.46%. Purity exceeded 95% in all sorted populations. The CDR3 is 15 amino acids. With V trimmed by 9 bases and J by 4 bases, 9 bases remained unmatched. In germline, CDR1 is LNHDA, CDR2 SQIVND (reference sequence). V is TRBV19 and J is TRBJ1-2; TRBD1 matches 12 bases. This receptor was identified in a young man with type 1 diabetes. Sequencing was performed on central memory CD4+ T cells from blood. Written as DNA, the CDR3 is TGTGCCAGCCATACCGGGACAGGGGGCAGCTATGGCTACACCTTC. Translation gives CASHTGTGGSYGYTF.